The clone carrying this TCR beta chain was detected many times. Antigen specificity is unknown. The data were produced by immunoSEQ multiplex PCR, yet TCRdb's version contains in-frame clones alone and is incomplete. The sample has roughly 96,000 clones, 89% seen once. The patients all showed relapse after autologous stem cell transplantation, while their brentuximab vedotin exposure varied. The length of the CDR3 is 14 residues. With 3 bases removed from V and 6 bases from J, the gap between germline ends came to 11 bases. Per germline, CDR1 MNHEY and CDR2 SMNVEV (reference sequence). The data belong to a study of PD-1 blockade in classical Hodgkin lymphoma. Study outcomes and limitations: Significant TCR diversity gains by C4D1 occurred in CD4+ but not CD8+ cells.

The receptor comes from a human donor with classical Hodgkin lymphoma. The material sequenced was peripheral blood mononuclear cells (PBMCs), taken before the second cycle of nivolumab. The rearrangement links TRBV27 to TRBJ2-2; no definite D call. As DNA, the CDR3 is TGTGCCAGCAGTTTTCGGCAGGTAGCCGGGGAGCTGTTTTTT. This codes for CASSFRQVAGELFF.